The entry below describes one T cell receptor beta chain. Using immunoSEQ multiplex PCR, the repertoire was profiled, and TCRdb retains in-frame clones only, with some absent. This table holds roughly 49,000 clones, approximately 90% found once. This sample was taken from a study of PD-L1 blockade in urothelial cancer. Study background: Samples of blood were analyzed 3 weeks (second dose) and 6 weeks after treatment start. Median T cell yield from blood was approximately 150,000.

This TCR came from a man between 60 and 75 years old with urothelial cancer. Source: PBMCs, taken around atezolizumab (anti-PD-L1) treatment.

The CDR3 nucleotides are TGCGCCAGCATGGTGGTTCGGGGCGAGCAGTACTTC. This encodes CASMVVRGEQYF. This chain links TRBV10-2 with TRBJ2-7; tentatively, D is TRBD2 (5 bases). CDR1 is WSHSY, CDR2 SAAADI, per germline. The V end lost 7 bases, the J end lost 6 bases, and 13 bases lay between the germline ends. The CDR3 is made up of 12 amino acids.